Listed below are T cell receptor beta chains from one sample, sequenced in a study of cytomegalovirus exposure and HLA in healthy donors. Produced via immunoSEQ multiplex PCR; TCRdb's table is partial and in-frame only. Of about 130,000 clones in the sample, over 60% were seen once. Sequenced sample: PBMCs. The receptors were sampled from a woman in her thirties or forties in good health and CMV-seropositive. The conserved cysteine and the conserved F or W are not part of the CDR3 here. Each record gives: J gene, V gene, CDR3 protein.

TRBJ2-3 | TRBV5-4 | ASSSLATSGRPWQY
TRBJ2-1 | TRBV25-1 | ASSPRYSYNEQF
TRBJ2-7 | TRBV4-1 | ASSQGTGLAFGEQY
TRBJ1-5 | TRBV6-6 | ASRLTETGNQPQH
TRBJ1-1 | TRBV7-3 | ASSLSKETEAF
TRBJ1-1 | TRBV30 | ACPRRDRGLTEAF
TRBJ1-1 | TRBV5-8 | ASSRRDSLNTEAF
TRBJ1-5 | TRBV19 | ASRRSANQPQH
TRBJ2-7 | TRBV4-1 | ASSQGDSVLSYEQY
TRBJ2-4 | TRBV19 | ASSRRQGEAKNIQY
TRBJ2-7 | TRBV4-1 | ASSTGTGIREQY
TRBJ1-2 | TRBV6-5 | ASSRDSSRYGYT
TRBJ2-1 | TRBV9 | ASSVLSGSYNEQF
TRBJ2-2 | TRBV11-2 | ASSLGRGRKGAGELF
TRBJ2-7 | TRBV15 | ATSRAGTGAYEQY
TRBJ2-5 | TRBV5-1 | ASSLGDRGGETQY
TRBJ1-1 | TRBV5-8 | ASSLTTGVGTEAF
TRBJ2-5 | TRBV7-3 | ASSPSGVGETQY
TRBJ1-2 | TRBV6-5 | ASSTPNYGYT
TRBJ1-1 | TRBV6-1 | ASSRGGTEAF
TRBJ2-5 | TRBV18 | ASSPPGLLGVETQY
TRBJ1-1 | TRBV14 | ASSQEGGGYNLNTEAF
TRBJ2-1 | TRBV29-1 | SVDLADSPTFYNEQF
TRBJ2-1 | TRBV11-2 | ASSQDSGDPYNEQF
TRBJ2-3 | TRBV4-1 | ASRASGGVGTDTQY
TRBJ1-5 | TRBV11-2 | ASSLGATGNQPQH
TRBJ2-7 | TRBV4-1 | AILPSRGLYEQY
TRBJ2-1 | TRBV10-3 | AISGKTSGVNNEQF
TRBJ2-7 | TRBV30 | AWSPSYEQY
TRBJ2-2 | TRBV11-2 | ASSLELAGEHGELF
TRBJ2-7 | TRBV5-1 | ASSWGRTSRDIEQY
TRBJ1-1 | TRBV6-5 | ASSYSRGSTEAF
TRBJ2-1 | TRBV4-1 | ASSQDVSSGTYNEQF
TRBJ2-2 | TRBV2 | ASSALSGDTGELF
TRBJ2-1 | TRBV27 | ASTPVGGTGLYNEQF
TRBJ2-7 | TRBV11-2 | ASSLTGQELYEQY
TRBJ1-2 | TRBV19 | ASSIRQGAGYT
TRBJ2-1 | TRBV25-1 | ASSRGYEQF
. | TRBV5-6 | ASSLARGLEYEQY
TRBJ2-5 | TRBV6-1 | ASSGNRGETQY
TRBJ1-2 | TRBV7-9 | ASSPGSGYGYT
TRBJ2-7 | TRBV10-3 | AISEPSTGYEQY
TRBJ2-1 | TRBV6-5 | ASSRQGNEQF
TRBJ2-3 | TRBV29-1 | SVSSGGSGTSDTQY
TRBJ2-1 | TRBV2 | ASREGTVVIEQF
TRBJ1-4 | TRBV28 | ASSLRDIHEKLF
TRBJ1-3 | TRBV10-3 | AISESGGGNTIY
TRBJ1-1 | TRBV7-3 | ASSEGGQYTEAF
TRBJ2-1 | TRBV14 | ASSQDPRLAGAQF
TRBJ2-1 | TRBV19 | ASSMVSGGSYNEQF
TRBJ1-4 | TRBV4-1 | ASSYLTGRNEKLF
TRBJ2-3 | TRBV2 | ASRLTGAGDTQY
TRBJ2-3 | TRBV25-1 | ASSLTSGRTDTQY